These T cell receptor beta chains were read from a single sample in a study of OX40 agonist ivuxolimab in advanced cancers. Sequencing was performed with immunoSEQ multiplex PCR; in TCRdb, only in-frame clones are kept and a portion is missing. The table lists under 95,000 clones, around 85% of them singletons. Sequencing used CD4+ or CD8+ T cells sorted from blood, obtained in a trial of the OX40 agonist ivuxolimab. Receptor source: an adult with an advanced solid tumor such as melanoma, head and neck, liver or kidney cancer. Each CDR3 is given with its conserved first and last residue. D genes are given only for firm matches. Clone size is given for some rows only: seen once, a few or many times, or a class if the clone is expanded.

size: NA; J: TRBJ2-5; V: TRBV2; D: NA; CDR3: CASGPLGPRETQYF; DNA: TGTGCCAGCGGTCCGCTGGGACCTCGAGAGACCCAGTACTTC
size: NA; J: TRBJ1-1; V: TRBV30; D: NA; CDR3: CATIGGVRAALKETFF; DNA: TGTGCGACGATTGGGGGCGTCCGGGCTGCCCTAAAGGAAACTTTCTTT
size: NA; J: TRBJ2-3; V: TRBV7-3; D: NA; CDR3: CASSPSPGDTQYF; DNA: TGTGCCAGCAGTCCCTCCCCGGGTGATACGCAGTATTTT
size: NA; J: TRBJ1-2; V: TRBV5-1; D: NA; CDR3: CASSLPGRGGYTF; DNA: TGCGCCAGCAGCCTCCCAGGTAGGGGGGGCTACACCTTC
size: NA; J: TRBJ1-2; V: TRBV5-1; D: TRBD1; CDR3: CASSLGTGGHDGYTF; DNA: TGCGCCAGCAGCCTGGGAACAGGGGGTCATGATGGCTACACCTTC
size: NA; J: TRBJ2-7; V: TRBV5-1; D: TRBD2; CDR3: CASSPRLAEAYEQYF; DNA: TGCGCCAGCAGCCCTCGACTAGCGGAGGCCTACGAGCAGTACTTC
size: NA; J: TRBJ2-2; V: TRBV7-3; D: NA; CDR3: CASSPLPIQGGTGELFF; DNA: TGTGCCAGCAGCCCCCTTCCCATCCAGGGGGGCACCGGGGAGCTGTTTTTT
size: NA; J: TRBJ2-2; V: TRBV12-5; D: NA; CDR3: CASGVWAGELFF; DNA: TGTGCTAGTGGAGTATGGGCCGGGGAGCTGTTTTTT
size: NA; J: TRBJ1-1; V: TRBV27; D: NA; CDR3: CASSSKGTAASWATEAFF; DNA: TGTGCCAGCAGTTCTAAGGGTACGGCGGCCTCCTGGGCCACTGAAGCTTTCTTT
size: NA; J: TRBJ1-5; V: TRBV30; D: NA; CDR3: CAWSVGDGLDQPQHF; DNA: TGTGCCTGGAGTGTAGGGGACGGGTTGGACCAGCCCCAGCATTTT
size: NA; J: TRBJ2-2; V: TRBV5-1; D: TRBD2; CDR3: CASSFLADWTGGPPGELFF; DNA: TGCGCCAGCAGCTTCTTAGCTGATTGGACGGGGGGGCCGCCCGGGGAGCTGTTTTTT
size: NA; J: TRBJ2-3; V: TRBV11-2; D: NA; CDR3: CASSLGLRADTQYF; DNA: TGTGCCAGCAGCTTAGGTCTAAGGGCAGATACGCAGTATTTT
size: NA; J: TRBJ2-1; V: TRBV30; D: NA; CDR3: CAWNERMGEQFF; DNA: TGTGCCTGGAACGAGCGGATGGGTGAGCAGTTCTTC
size: NA; J: TRBJ1-2; V: TRBV5-5; D: NA; CDR3: CASSLGGAGGYTF; DNA: TGTGCCAGCAGCTTGGGGGGCGCCGGGGGCTACACCTTC
size: NA; J: TRBJ1-1; V: TRBV2; D: NA; CDR3: CATAGQANTEAFF; DNA: TGTGCCACAGCAGGGCAGGCGAACACTGAAGCTTTCTTT
size: NA; J: TRBJ2-3; V: TRBV6-5; D: TRBD2; CDR3: CASSWPGLAVTDTQYF; DNA: TGTGCCAGCAGTTGGCCGGGACTAGCGGTCACAGATACGCAGTATTTT
size: NA; J: TRBJ1-1; V: TRBV5-1; D: TRBD1; CDR3: CASSLAAGGRNTEAFF; DNA: TGCGCCAGCAGCTTGGCAGCAGGGGGGCGAAACACTGAAGCTTTCTTT
size: NA; J: TRBJ1-2; V: TRBV23-1; D: TRBD1; CDR3: CASSQLVRRQGGFNGYTF; DNA: TGCGCCAGCAGTCAATTAGTAAGGAGACAGGGAGGTTTTAATGGCTACACCTTC
size: NA; J: TRBJ2-1; V: TRBV11-3; D: NA; CDR3: CASSLAGEAYNEQFF; DNA: TGTGCCAGCAGCTTAGCGGGAGAGGCCTACAATGAGCAGTTCTTC
size: NA; J: TRBJ1-2; V: TRBV6-6; D: NA; CDR3: CASSTRTQPAGYTF; DNA: TGTGCCAGCAGTACAAGGACACAACCTGCTGGCTACACCTTC
size: NA; J: TRBJ1-2; V: TRBV4-1; D: NA; CDR3: CASSQFFARLQEPHGYTF; DNA: TGCGCCAGCAGCCAATTCTTCGCACGCCTACAGGAACCCCATGGCTACACCTTC
size: NA; J: TRBJ2-1; V: TRBV29-1; D: TRBD2; CDR3: CSVEGDSGDYNEQFF; DNA: TGCAGCGTTGAAGGAGATAGCGGGGACTACAATGAGCAGTTCTTC
size: NA; J: TRBJ2-5; V: TRBV5-4; D: NA; CDR3: CASSLDSHRETQYF; DNA: TGTGCCAGCAGCTTGGACTCCCACAGAGAGACCCAGTACTTC
size: NA; J: TRBJ2-3; V: TRBV5-6; D: TRBD1; CDR3: CASSLRQGFTDTQYF; DNA: TGTGCCAGCAGCCTGAGACAGGGGTTCACAGATACGCAGTATTTT
size: NA; J: TRBJ2-2; V: TRBV5-1; D: TRBD1; CDR3: CASSLRDRPNTGELFF; DNA: TGCGCCAGCAGCTTGAGGGACAGGCCGAACACCGGGGAGCTGTTTTTT
size: NA; J: TRBJ2-3; V: TRBV25-1; D: TRBD2; CDR3: CASRPTSGGPRDTQYF; DNA: TGTGCCAGCAGACCCACTAGCGGGGGCCCCCGCGATACGCAGTATTTT
size: NA; J: TRBJ2-5; V: TRBV20-1; D: NA; CDR3: CSAPSLTQYF; DNA: TGCAGTGCCCCCTCCCTAACCCAGTACTTC
size: once; J: TRBJ2-6; V: TRBV27; D: NA; CDR3: CASSLGRPGANVLTF; DNA: TGTGCCAGCAGTTTAGGCAGGCCTGGGGCCAACGTCCTGACTTTC
size: NA; J: TRBJ2-3; V: TRBV28; D: TRBD1; CDR3: CASSYRGRKDTQYF; DNA: TGTGCCAGCAGCTACAGGGGGCGTAAGGATACGCAGTATTTT
size: NA; J: TRBJ1-5; V: TRBV2; D: NA; CDR3: CASSTGHEYQPQHF; DNA: TGTGCCAGCTCCACAGGACACGAATATCAGCCCCAGCATTTT
size: NA; J: TRBJ2-2; V: TRBV6-1; D: NA; CDR3: CASSHRRPGELFF; DNA: TGTGCCAGCAGCCACAGGCGGCCAGGGGAGCTGTTTTTT
size: few; J: TRBJ1-2; V: TRBV6-5; D: NA; CDR3: CASSFAGPGGGYTF; DNA: TGTGCCAGCAGTTTTGCAGGCCCGGGGGGTGGCTACACCTTC
size: NA; J: TRBJ1-1; V: TRBV19; D: NA; CDR3: CASSLGGGVATEAFF; DNA: TGTGCCAGTAGTCTAGGGGGGGGAGTAGCAACTGAAGCTTTCTTT
size: NA; J: TRBJ2-4; V: TRBV18; D: NA; CDR3: CASSPRISSGNSKNIQYF; DNA: TGTGCCAGCTCACCACGTATTTCCTCTGGAAATTCCAAAAACATTCAGTACTTC
size: NA; J: TRBJ1-3; V: TRBV29-1; D: NA; CDR3: CSGGTDGNTIYF; DNA: TGCAGCGGGGGGACTGATGGAAACACCATATATTTT
size: NA; J: TRBJ1-2; V: TRBV30; D: NA; CDR3: CAWGSGGGGSGYTF; DNA: TGTGCCTGGGGGTCCGGCGGGGGCGGCTCTGGCTACACCTTC
size: NA; J: TRBJ1-2; V: TRBV28; D: TRBD1; CDR3: CASSLTGFYGYTF; DNA: TGTGCCAGCAGTCTGACAGGGTTCTATGGCTACACCTTC
size: few; J: TRBJ1-5; V: TRBV21-1; D: NA; CDR3: CASSKVGTGGQPQHF; DNA: TGTGCCAGCAGCAAAGTAGGGACAGGGGGTCAGCCCCAGCATTTT
size: NA; J: TRBJ2-2; V: TRBV5-6; D: TRBD1; CDR3: CASSWITGVPGELFF; DNA: TGTGCCAGCAGCTGGATCACAGGGGTTCCCGGGGAGCTGTTTTTT
size: NA; J: TRBJ2-1; V: TRBV2; D: TRBD2; CDR3: CASSGLSSGGADEQFF; DNA: TGTGCCAGCAGTGGCCTCTCTAGCGGGGGGGCCGATGAGCAGTTCTTC
size: NA; J: TRBJ1-4; V: TRBV7-9; D: NA; CDR3: CASTFFLPTREEKLFF; DNA: TGTGCCAGCACCTTCTTTTTGCCGACCAGGGAGGAAAAACTGTTTTTT
size: NA; J: TRBJ2-5; V: TRBV6-5; D: NA; CDR3: CASVGRGETQYF; DNA: TGTGCCAGCGTCGGCCGGGGAGAGACCCAGTACTTC
size: NA; J: TRBJ2-1; V: TRBV2; D: NA; CDR3: CASSEDGDIYNEQFF; DNA: TGTGCCAGCAGTGAAGACGGGGATATCTACAATGAGCAGTTCTTC
size: NA; J: TRBJ1-1; V: TRBV5-6; D: TRBD1; CDR3: CASSGGTGIPTEAFF; DNA: TGTGCCAGCAGCGGCGGGACAGGGATCCCCACTGAAGCTTTCTTT
size: NA; J: TRBJ2-2; V: TRBV19; D: TRBD1; CDR3: CASSIRQGVFAGELFF; DNA: TGTGCCAGTAGTATAAGACAGGGCGTATTCGCCGGGGAGCTGTTTTTT
size: NA; J: TRBJ2-5; V: TRBV27; D: NA; CDR3: CASSSHTGLGETQYF; DNA: TGTGCCAGCAGTTCACACACAGGGCTGGGGGAGACCCAGTACTTC
size: NA; J: TRBJ2-1; V: TRBV27; D: TRBD2; CDR3: CASSGPRGGRDEQFF; DNA: TGTGCCAGCTCCGGACCCCGGGGGGGCCGCGATGAGCAGTTCTTC
size: NA; J: TRBJ1-2; V: TRBV6-4; D: TRBD1; CDR3: CASSDDRGRSYGYTF; DNA: TGTGCCAGCAGTGACGATAGGGGGCGATCCTATGGCTACACCTTC
size: NA; J: TRBJ2-5; V: TRBV28; D: TRBD2; CDR3: CASGGGRLAGGETQYF; DNA: TGTGCCAGCGGGGGAGGGCGGCTAGCGGGAGGGGAGACCCAGTACTTC
size: NA; J: TRBJ1-5; V: TRBV10-3; D: NA; CDR3: CAISEDRGGQPQHF; DNA: TGTGCCATCAGCGAGGACCGGGGCGGTCAGCCCCAGCATTTT
size: NA; J: TRBJ2-5; V: TRBV29-1; D: NA; CDR3: CSVDGVQETQYF; DNA: TGCAGCGTTGATGGGGTCCAAGAGACCCAGTACTTC
size: NA; J: TRBJ2-3; V: TRBV6-6; D: TRBD2; CDR3: CASSSGRGVSTDTQYF; DNA: TGTGCCAGCAGTTCCGGGAGGGGGGTAAGCACAGATACGCAGTATTTT
size: NA; J: TRBJ2-3; V: TRBV6-6; D: TRBD1; CDR3: CASSQQGWGDTQYF; DNA: TGTGCCAGCAGTCAACAGGGGTGGGGAGATACGCAGTATTTT